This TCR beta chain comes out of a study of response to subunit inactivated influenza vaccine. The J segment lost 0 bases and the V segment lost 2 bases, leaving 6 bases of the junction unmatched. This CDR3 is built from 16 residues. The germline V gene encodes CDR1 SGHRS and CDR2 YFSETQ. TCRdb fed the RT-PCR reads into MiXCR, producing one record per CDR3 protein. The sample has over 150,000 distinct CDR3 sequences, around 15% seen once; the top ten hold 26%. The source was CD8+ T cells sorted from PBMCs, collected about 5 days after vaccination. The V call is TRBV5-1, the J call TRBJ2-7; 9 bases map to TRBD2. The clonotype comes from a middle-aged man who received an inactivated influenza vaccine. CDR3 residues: CASSLSLAGFSYEQYF. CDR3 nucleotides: TGCGCCAGCAGCTTATCACTAGCGGGCTTCTCCTACGAGCAGTACTTC. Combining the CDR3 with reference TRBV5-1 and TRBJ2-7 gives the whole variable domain KAGVTQTPRYLIKTRGQQVTLSCSPISGHRSVSWYQQTPGQGLQFLFEYFSETQRNKGNFPGRFSGRQFSNSRSEMNVSTLELGDSALYLCASSLSLAGFSYEQYFGPGTRLTVT.